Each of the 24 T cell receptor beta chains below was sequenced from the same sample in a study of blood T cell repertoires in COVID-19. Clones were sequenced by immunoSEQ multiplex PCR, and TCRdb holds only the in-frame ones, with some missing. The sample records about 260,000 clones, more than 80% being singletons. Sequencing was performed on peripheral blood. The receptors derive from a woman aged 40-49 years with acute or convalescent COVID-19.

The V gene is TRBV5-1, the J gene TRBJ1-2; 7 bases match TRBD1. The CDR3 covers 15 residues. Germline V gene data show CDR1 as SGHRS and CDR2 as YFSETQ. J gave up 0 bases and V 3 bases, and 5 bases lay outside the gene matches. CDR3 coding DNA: TGCGCCAGCAGCTGGGGGGACAGCCCTAACTATGGCTACACCTTC. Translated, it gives CASSWGDSPNYGYTF.

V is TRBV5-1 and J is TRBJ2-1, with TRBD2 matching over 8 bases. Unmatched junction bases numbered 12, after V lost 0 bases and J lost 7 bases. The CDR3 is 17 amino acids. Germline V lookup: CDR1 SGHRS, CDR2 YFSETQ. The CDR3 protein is CASSLASGGPLFNEQFF. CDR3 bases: TGCGCCAGCAGCTTGGCCAGCGGGGGCCCTCTTTTTAATGAGCAGTTCTTC.

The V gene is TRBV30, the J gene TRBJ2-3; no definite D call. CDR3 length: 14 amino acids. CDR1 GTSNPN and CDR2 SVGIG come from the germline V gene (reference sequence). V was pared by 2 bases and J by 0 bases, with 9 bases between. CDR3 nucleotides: TGTGCCTGGAGTCCTGGCAGAAGCACAGATACGCAGTATTTT. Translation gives CAWSPGRSTDTQYF.

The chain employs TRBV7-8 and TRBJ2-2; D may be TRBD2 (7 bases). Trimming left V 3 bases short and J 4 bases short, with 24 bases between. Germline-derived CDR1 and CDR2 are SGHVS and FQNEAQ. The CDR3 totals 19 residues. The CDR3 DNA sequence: TGTGCCAGCAGCTTTCAAATGGGCGGCGCAGGGGAGGGCACCGGGGAGCTGTTTTTT. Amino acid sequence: CASSFQMGGAGEGTGELFF.

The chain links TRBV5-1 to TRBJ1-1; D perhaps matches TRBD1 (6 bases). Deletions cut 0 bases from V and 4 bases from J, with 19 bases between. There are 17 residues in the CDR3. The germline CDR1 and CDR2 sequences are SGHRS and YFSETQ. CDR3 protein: CASSLEWRLSGVTEAFF. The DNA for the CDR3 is TGCGCCAGCAGCTTGGAGTGGCGGCTATCAGGGGTCACTGAAGCTTTCTTT.

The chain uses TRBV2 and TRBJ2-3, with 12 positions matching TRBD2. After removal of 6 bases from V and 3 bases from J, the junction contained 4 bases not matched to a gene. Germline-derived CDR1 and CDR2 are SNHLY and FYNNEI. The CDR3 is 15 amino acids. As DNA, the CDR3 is TGTGCCAGCAGATCTAGCGGGGGGGCGACAGATACGCAGTATTTT. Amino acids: CASRSSGGATDTQYF.

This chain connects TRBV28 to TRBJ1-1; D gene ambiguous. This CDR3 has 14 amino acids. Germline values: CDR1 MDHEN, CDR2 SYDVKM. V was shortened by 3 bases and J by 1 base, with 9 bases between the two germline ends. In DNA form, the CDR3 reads TGTGCCAGCAGTTTTTCCCTATCGAACACTGAAGCTTTCTTT. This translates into CASSFSLSNTEAFF.

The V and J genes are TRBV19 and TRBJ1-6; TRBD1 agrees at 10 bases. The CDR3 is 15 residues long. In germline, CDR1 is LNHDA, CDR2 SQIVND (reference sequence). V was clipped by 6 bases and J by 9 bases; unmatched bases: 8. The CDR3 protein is CASREWGQGISPLHF. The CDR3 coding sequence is TGTGCCAGTAGAGAATGGGGACAGGGGATTTCACCCCTCCACTTT.

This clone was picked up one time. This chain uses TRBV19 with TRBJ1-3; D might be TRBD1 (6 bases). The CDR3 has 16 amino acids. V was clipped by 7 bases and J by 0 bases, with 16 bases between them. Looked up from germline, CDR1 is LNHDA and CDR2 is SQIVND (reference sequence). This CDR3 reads CASNPGQSFSGNTIYF. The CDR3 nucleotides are TGTGCCAGTAACCCTGGACAGAGCTTCTCTGGAAACACCATATATTTT.

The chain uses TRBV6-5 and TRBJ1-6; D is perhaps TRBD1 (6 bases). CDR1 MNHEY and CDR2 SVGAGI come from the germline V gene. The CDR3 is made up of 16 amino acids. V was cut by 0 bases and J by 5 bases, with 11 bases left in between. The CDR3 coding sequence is TGTGCCAGCAGTTACTCGGGGACACAGAATAATTCACCCCTCCACTTT. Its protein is CASSYSGTQNNSPLHF.

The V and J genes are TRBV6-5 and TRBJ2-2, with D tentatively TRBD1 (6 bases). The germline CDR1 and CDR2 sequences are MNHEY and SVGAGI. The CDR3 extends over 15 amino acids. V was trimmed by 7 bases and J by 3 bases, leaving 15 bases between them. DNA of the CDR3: TGTGCCAGCATCGGCCTACAGGGTCACACCGGGGAGCTGTTTTTT. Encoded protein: CASIGLQGHTGELFF.

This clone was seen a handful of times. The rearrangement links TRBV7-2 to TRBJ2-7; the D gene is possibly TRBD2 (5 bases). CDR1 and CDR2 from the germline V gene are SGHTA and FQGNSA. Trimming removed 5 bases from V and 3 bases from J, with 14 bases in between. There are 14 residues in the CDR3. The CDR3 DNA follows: TGTGCCAGCAGCGTCCAAGGAGGTAACTACGAGCAGTACGTC. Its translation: CASSVQGGNYEQYV.

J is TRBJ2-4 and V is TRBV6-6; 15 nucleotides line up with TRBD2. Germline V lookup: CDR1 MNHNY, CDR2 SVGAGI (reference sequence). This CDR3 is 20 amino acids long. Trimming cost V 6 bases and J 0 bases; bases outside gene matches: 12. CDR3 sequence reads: CASSYGLGTSGGSAKNIQYF. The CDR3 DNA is TGTGCCAGCAGCTATGGACTAGGGACTAGCGGGGGGTCAGCCAAAAACATTCAGTACTTC.

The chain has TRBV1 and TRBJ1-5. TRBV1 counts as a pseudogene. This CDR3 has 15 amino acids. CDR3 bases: TGCACCAGCAGCCCCCGGGAGAGTTTTCGGCAGCCCCAGCATTTT. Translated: CTSSPRESFRQPQHF.

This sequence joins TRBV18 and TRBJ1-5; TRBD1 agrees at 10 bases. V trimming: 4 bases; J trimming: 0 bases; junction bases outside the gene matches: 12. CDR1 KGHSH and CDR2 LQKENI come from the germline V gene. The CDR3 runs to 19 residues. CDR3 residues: CASSQGQGVSWGSNQPQHF. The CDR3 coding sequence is TGTGCCAGCTCACAAGGACAGGGGGTATCATGGGGTAGCAATCAGCCCCAGCATTTT. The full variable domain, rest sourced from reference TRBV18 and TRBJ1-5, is NAGVMQNPRHLVRRRGQEARLRCSPMKGHSHVYWYRQLPEEGLKFMVYLQKENIIDESGMPKERFSAEFPKEGPSILRIQQVVRGDSAAYFCASSQGQGVSWGSNQPQHFGDGTRLSIL.

The DNA of the CDR3 is TGTGCCAGCAGCCGGACAGTAAGCTCCTATAATTCACCCCTCCACTTT. Translating it yields CASSRTVSSYNSPLHF. This sequence joins TRBV5-8 and TRBJ1-6; tentatively, D is TRBD1 (6 bases). Germline values: CDR1 SGHTS, CDR2 YDEGEE. The CDR3 runs to 16 residues. V gave up 4 bases and J gave up 0 bases, with 11 bases separating them.

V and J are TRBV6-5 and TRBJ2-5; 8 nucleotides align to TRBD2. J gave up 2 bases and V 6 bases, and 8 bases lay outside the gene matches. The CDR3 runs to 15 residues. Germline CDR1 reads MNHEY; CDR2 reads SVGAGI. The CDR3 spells CASSPGGARQETQYF. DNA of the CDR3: TGTGCCAGCAGCCCCGGGGGGGCACGGCAAGAGACCCAGTACTTC.

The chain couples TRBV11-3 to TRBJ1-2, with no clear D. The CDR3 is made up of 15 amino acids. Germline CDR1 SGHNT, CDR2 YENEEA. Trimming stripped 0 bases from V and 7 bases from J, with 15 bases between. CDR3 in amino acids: CASSLEVISEGGYTF. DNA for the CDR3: TGTGCCAGCAGCTTAGAAGTGATTTCTGAGGGTGGCTACACCTTC.

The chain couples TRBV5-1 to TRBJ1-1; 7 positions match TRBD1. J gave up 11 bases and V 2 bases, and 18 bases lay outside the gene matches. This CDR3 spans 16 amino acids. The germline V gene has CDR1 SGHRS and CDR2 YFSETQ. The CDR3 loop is CASSFNLITVGTAAFF. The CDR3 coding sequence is TGCGCCAGCAGCTTCAACCTTATTACGGTCGGGACAGCGGCTTTCTTT.

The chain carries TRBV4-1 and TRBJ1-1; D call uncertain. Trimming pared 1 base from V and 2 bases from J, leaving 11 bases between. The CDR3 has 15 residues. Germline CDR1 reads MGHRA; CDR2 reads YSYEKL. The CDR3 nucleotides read TGCGCCAGCAGCCAAGCGGCCAAACTAAACACTGAAGCTTTCTTT. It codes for CASSQAAKLNTEAFF.

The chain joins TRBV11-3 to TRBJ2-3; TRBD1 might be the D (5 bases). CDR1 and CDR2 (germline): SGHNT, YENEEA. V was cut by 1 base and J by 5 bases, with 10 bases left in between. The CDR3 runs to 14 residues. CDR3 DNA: TGTGCCAGCAGCTTAGGCAGGGTGAGAGATACGCAGTATTTT. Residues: CASSLGRVRDTQYF. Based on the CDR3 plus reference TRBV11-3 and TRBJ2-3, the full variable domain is EAGVVQSPRYKIIEKKQPVAFWCNPISGHNTLYWYLQNLGQGPELLIRYENEEAVDDSQLPKDRFSAERLKGVDSTLKIQPAELGDSAVYLCASSLGRVRDTQYFGPGTRLTVL.

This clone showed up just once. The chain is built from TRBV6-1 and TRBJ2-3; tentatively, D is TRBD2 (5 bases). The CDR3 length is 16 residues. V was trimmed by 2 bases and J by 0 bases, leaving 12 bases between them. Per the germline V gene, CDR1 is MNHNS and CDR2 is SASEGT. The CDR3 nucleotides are TGTGCCAGCAGTGAACAGCGAGGGTTTAGCACAGATACGCAGTATTTT. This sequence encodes CASSEQRGFSTDTQYF.

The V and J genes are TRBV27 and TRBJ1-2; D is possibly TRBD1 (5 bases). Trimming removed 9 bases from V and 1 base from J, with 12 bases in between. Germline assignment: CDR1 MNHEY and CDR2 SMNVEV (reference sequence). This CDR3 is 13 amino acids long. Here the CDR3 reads CASWAGVNYGYTF. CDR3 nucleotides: TGTGCCAGTTGGGCGGGGGTTAACTATGGCTACACCTTC.

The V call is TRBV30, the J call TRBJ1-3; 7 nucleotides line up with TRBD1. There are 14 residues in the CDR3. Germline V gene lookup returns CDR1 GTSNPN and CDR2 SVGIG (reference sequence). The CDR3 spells CALSQGGAGNTIYF. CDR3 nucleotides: TGTGCACTCAGCCAGGGGGGCGCTGGAAACACCATATATTTT.